The T cell receptor beta chain described here comes from a study of vaccination effects on CD4 cells after COVID-19. Looking at the study overall: In culture with roughly 10 IU/ml IL-2 and 8 to 10 ug/ml peptides, PBMC were grown at around 1.8 million per well.

Details on this clone: Antigen specificity is unknown.

Libraries were prepared by immunoSEQ multiplex PCR; TCRdb keeps only in-frame clonotypes and omits some of them. The table records 45,000 to 60,000 clones, about 78% of them present only once. Cells that had been cultured for 10 days were the source of isolated CD4+ T cells. Half-medium exchanges with IL-2 medium took place on days 3 and 7. Findings of the study overall: New vaccine-induced clones made up most post-vaccine spike-reactive clones in convalescents.

The CDR3 spans 17 residues. The germline V gene has CDR1 DFQATT and CDR2 SNEGSKA (reference sequence). The ends lost 3 bases at V and 2 bases at J; junction bases unmatched: 12. The sequence came from a human donor who had a prior SARS-CoV-2 infection. The sample was CD4+ T cells from PBMCs cultured without peptide, taken before COVID-19 vaccination. This sequence joins TRBV20-1 and TRBJ1-3, with 8 nucleotides matching TRBD1. CDR3 sequence reads: CSASEDRELITGNTIYF. As DNA, the CDR3 is TGCAGTGCTAGTGAGGACAGGGAACTGATTACTGGAAACACCATATATTTT.